This TCR beta chain was captured in a study of cytomegalovirus exposure and HLA in healthy donors. Study outcomes and limitations: In a later analysis, compared with equally common non-associated chains, HLA-associated beta chains were more expanded.

The germline gives CDR1 MNHEY, CDR2 SMNVEV (reference sequence). Trimming pared 3 bases from V and 0 bases from J, leaving 8 bases between. The CDR3 is 14 residues long. Use of 60 Vbeta and 13 Jbeta primers characterized the PCR. This table comes from immunoSEQ multiplex PCR, and its TCRdb copy is limited to in-frame clones, with some not included. The table lists 210,000 or so clones, over 70% of them singletons. All the people who gave samples were healthy bone marrow donors. Concerning this clone: Antigen specificity is unknown.

The origin of this receptor is a man aged 25-45 years in good health and CMV-seronegative. The rearrangement joins TRBV27 to TRBJ1-1; unclear D gene. The sequencing sample was made of PBMCs. CDR3 DNA: TGTGCCAGCAGTTTCCGATCGGTGAACACTGAAGCTTTCTTT. Its translation is CASSFRSVNTEAFF.